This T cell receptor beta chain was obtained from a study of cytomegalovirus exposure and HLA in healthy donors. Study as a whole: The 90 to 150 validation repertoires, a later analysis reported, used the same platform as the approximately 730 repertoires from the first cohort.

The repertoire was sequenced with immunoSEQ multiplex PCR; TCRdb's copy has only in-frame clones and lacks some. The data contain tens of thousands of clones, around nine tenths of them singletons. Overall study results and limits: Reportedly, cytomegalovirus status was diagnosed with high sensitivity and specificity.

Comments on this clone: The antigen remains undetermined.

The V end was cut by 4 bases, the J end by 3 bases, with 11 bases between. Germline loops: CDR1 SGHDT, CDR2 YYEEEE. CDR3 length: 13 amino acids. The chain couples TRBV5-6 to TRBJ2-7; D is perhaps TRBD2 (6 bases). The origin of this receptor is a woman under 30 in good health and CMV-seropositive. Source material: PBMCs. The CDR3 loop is CASSTTGLYEQYF. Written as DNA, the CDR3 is TGTGCCAGCAGCACAACGGGACTCTACGAGCAGTACTTC.